This T cell receptor beta chain is drawn from a study of blood T cell repertoires in COVID-19. Across the whole study: PBMCs, B-cell-depleted T cells, or T cells provided the cDNA or gDNA that made up the material.

Using immunoSEQ multiplex PCR, the repertoire was profiled, and TCRdb retains in-frame clones only, with some absent. The table shows about 440,000 clones, with approximately 90% occurring only once. The CDR3 is 14 amino acids. Looked up from germline, CDR1 is SEHNR and CDR2 is FQNEAQ (reference sequence). V lost 4 bases to trimming and J lost 0 bases; unmatched junction nucleotides: 2. This receptor was obtained from a woman between 45 and 65 years old with COVID-19, enrolled during active disease. Material: peripheral blood. The chain has TRBV7-9 and TRBJ2-5; TRBD1 aligns across 7 bases. In DNA, the CDR3 is TGTGCCAGCAGCTCGACAGGGTACCAAGAGACCCAGTACTTC. As protein: CASSSTGYQETQYF. Together with reference TRBV7-9 and TRBJ2-5, the CDR3 gives the full variable domain: DTGVSQNPRHKITKRGQNVTFRCDPISEHNRLYWYRQTLGQGPEFLTYFQNEAQLEKSRLLSDRFSAERPKGSFSTLEIQRTEQGDSAMYLCASSSTGYQETQYFGPGTRLLVL.